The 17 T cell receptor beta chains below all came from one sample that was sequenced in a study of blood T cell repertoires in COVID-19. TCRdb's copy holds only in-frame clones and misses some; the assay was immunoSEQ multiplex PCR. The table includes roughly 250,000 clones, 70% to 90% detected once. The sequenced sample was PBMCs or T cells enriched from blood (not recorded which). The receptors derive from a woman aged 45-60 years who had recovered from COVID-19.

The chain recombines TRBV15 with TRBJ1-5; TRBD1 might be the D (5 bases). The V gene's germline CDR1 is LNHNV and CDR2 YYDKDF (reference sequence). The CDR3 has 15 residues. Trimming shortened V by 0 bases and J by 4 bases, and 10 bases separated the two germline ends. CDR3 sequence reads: CATSRDLGGNQPQHF. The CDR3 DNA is TGTGCCACCAGCAGAGATCTTGGGGGGAATCAGCCCCAGCATTTT.

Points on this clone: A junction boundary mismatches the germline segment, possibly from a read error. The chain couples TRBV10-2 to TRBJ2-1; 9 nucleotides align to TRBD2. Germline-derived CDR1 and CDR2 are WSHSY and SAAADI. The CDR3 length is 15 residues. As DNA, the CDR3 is TGCGCCAGCAGAGAGTGGCGGGAGGGTGGGAATGAGCAGTTCTTC. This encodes CASREWREGGNEQFF.

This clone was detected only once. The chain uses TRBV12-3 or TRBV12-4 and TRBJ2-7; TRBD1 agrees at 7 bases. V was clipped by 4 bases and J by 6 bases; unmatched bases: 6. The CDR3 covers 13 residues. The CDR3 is CASSWDSRGEQYF. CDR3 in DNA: TGTGCCAGCAGTTGGGACAGTAGAGGCGAGCAGTACTTC.

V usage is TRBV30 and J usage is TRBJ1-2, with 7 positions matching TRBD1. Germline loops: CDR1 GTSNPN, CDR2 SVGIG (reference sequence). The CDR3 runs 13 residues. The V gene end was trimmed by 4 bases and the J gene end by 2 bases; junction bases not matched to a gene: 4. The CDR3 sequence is CAWNPTGNYGYTF. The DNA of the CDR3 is TGTGCCTGGAATCCGACAGGGAACTATGGCTACACCTTC.

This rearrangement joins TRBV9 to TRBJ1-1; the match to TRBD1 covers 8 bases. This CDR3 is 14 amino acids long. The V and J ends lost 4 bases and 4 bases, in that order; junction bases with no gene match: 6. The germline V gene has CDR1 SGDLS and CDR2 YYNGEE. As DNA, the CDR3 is TGTGCCAGCAGCCCGTATGACAGGGGCACTGAAGCTTTCTTT. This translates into CASSPYDRGTEAFF.

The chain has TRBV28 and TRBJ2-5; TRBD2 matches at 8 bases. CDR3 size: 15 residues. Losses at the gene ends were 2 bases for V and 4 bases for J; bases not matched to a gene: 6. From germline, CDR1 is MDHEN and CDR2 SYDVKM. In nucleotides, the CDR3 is TGTGCCAGCAGTTTAAACGGGAGGGCCGTAGAGACCCAGTACTTC. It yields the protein CASSLNGRAVETQYF.

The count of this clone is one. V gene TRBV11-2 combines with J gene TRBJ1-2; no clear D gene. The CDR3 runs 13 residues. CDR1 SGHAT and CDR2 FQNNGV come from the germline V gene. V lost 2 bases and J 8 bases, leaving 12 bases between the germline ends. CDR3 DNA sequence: TGTGCCAGCAGCTTAACGGAAGGAGTCGGCTACACCTTC. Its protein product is CASSLTEGVGYTF.

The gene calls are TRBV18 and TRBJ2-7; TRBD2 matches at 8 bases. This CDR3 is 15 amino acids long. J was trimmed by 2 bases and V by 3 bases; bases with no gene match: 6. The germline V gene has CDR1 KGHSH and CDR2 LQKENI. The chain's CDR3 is CASSPGVAGTYEQYF. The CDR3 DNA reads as TGTGCCAGCTCACCGGGGGTAGCGGGGACCTACGAGCAGTACTTC.

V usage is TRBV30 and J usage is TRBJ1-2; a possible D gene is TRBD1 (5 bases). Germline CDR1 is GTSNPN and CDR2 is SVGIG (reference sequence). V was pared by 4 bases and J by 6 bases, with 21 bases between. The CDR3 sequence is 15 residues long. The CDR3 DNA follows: TGTGCCTGGATGTCCCCTCTTGGAGGGGTCAATGGCTACACCTTC. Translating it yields CAWMSPLGGVNGYTF.

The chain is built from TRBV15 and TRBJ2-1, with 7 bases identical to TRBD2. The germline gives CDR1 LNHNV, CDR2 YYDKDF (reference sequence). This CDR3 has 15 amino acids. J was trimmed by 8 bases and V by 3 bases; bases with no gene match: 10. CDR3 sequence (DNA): TGTGCCACCAGCAGGTCGCTAGCGGTAGGCTATGAGCAGTTCTTC. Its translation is CATSRSLAVGYEQFF.

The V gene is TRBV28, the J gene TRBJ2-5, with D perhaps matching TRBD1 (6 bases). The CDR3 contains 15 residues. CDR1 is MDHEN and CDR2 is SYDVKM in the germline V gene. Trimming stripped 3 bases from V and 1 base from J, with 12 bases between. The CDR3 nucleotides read TGTGCCAGCAGTTTGGAATGGGGGCGCCAAGAGACCCAGTACTTC. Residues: CASSLEWGRQETQYF.

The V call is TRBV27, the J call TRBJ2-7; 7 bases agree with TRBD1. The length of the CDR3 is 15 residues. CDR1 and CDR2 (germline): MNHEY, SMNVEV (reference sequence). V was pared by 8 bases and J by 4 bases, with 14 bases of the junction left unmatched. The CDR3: CASAWRRDREYEQYF. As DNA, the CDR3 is TGTGCCAGCGCCTGGCGCCGGGACAGAGAATACGAGCAGTACTTC.

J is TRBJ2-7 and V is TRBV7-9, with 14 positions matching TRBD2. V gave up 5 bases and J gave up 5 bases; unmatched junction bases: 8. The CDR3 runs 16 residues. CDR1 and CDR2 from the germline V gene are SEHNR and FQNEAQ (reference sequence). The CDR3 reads CASSTGTSGSHHEQYF. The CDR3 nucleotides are TGTGCCAGCAGCACCGGGACTAGCGGGAGTCACCACGAGCAGTACTTC.

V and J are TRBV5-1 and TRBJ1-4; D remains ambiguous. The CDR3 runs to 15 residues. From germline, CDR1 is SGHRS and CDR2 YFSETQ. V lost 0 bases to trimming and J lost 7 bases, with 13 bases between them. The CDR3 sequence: CASSLDAGEGEKLFF. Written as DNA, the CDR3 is TGCGCCAGCAGCTTGGATGCCGGGGAAGGTGAAAAACTGTTTTTT.

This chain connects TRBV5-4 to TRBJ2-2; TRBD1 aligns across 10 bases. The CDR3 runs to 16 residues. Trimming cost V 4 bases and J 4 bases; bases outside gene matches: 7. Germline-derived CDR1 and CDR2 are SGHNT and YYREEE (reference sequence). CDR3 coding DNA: TGTGCCAGCAGCCTGCGGACAGGGGGGAGCACCGGGGAGCTGTTTTTT. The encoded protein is CASSLRTGGSTGELFF.

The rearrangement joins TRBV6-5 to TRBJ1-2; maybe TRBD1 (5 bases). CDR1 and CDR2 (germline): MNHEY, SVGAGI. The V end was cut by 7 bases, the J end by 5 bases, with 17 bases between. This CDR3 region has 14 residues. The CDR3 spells CASTLGVGRYGYTF. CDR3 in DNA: TGTGCCAGCACCCTAGGGGTAGGTCGATATGGCTACACCTTC.

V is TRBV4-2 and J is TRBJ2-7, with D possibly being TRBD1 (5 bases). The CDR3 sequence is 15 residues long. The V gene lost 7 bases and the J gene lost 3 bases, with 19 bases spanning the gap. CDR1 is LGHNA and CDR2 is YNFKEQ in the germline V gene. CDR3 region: CASTPGHGPFYEQYF. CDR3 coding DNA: TGTGCCAGCACCCCAGGACACGGGCCCTTCTACGAGCAGTACTTC.